The rows below give T cell receptor beta chains drawn from one sample of a study of memory CD4+ T cells and cytomegalovirus serostatus. TCRdb keeps only in-frame clones here, not all; method: immunoSEQ multiplex PCR. This table has just under 95,000 clones, 80% appearing once. Sample: memory CD4+ T cells from blood. These receptors were obtained from an adult in good health and CMV-seropositive. Both conserved end residues are part of each CDR3. Fields, in order: D gene, CDR3 length, J gene, V gene, clone size, CDR3 DNA, CDR3 protein. The D gene is left open where the match is weak. Clone size appears in some rows only: once, few, many, or a class for an expanded clone.

TRBD1	14	TRBJ1-1	TRBV9	few	TGTGCCAGCAGCGTCACAGGGGCGAACACTGAAGCTTTCTTT	CASSVTGANTEAFF
.	14	TRBJ1-1	TRBV5-4	.	TGTGCCAGCAGCACCAAACAGGGCTCGGATGAAGCTTTCTTT	CASSTKQGSDEAFF
.	11	TRBJ2-7	TRBV7-7	.	TGTGCTAGCAGCGCAGGGGGGGAGCAGTACTTC	CASSAGGEQYF
TRBD2	13	TRBJ2-7	TRBV6-5	.	TGTGCCATCAGAGGTAGCGGGGCGGTCGAGCAGTACTTC	CAIRGSGAVEQYF
.	13	TRBJ2-3	TRBV7-9	few	TGTGCCAGCAGCTTATCGGGGCAAAATACGCAGTATTTT	CASSLSGQNTQYF
.	14	TRBJ1-2	TRBV7-9	.	TGTGCCAGCAGCTTAGCGAAACGATCGTGGGGCTACACCTTC	CASSLAKRSWGYTF
.	14	TRBJ2-1	TRBV11-2	.	TGTGCCAGCAGCTTTAGCGTAGCCTACAATGAGCAGTTCTTC	CASSFSVAYNEQFF
.	13	TRBJ1-1	TRBV7-2	.	TGTGCCAGCAGCTTCTCTGTTCGGGCTGAAGCTTTCTTT	CASSFSVRAEAFF
TRBD2	16	TRBJ2-3	TRBV13	.	TGTGCCAGCAGCCCCCGGACTAGCGGGAGAACAGATACGCAGTATTTT	CASSPRTSGRTDTQYF
.	13	TRBJ2-1	TRBV6-1	.	TGTGCCAGCAGTGAACTGGGACGGGGCGAGCAGTTCTTC	CASSELGRGEQFF
.	16	TRBJ2-6	TRBV27	.	TGTGCCAGCAGTTTATCGGGGCGGGCTGGGGCCAACGTCCTGACTTTC	CASSLSGRAGANVLTF
TRBD1	13	TRBJ1-2	TRBV19	many	TGTGCCAGTAGTATCGGACAGGGAGGTGGCTACACCTTC	CASSIGQGGGYTF
.	17	TRBJ1-5	TRBV7-9	.	TGTGCCAGCAGCTTAGGCAAAGGGGCATATAGCAATCAGCCCCAGCATTTT	CASSLGKGAYSNQPQHF
.	17	TRBJ2-6	TRBV4-3	.	TGCGCCAGCAGCCAAGAATCGTGGGGTTCTGGGGCCAACGTCCTGACTTTC	CASSQESWGSGANVLTF
.	11	TRBJ2-7	TRBV6-5	.	TGTGCCAGCAGCGCTAGGTACGAGCAGTACTTC	CASSARYEQYF
.	15	TRBJ2-4	TRBV7-2	.	TGTGCCAGCAGCGAAAACAGGGTTGTCAAAAACATTCAGTACTTC	CASSENRVVKNIQYF
TRBD2	15	TRBJ2-3	TRBV28	.	TGTGCCAGCAGTTTAGTCGGGAGGGCCGTAGATACGCAGTATTTT	CASSLVGRAVDTQYF